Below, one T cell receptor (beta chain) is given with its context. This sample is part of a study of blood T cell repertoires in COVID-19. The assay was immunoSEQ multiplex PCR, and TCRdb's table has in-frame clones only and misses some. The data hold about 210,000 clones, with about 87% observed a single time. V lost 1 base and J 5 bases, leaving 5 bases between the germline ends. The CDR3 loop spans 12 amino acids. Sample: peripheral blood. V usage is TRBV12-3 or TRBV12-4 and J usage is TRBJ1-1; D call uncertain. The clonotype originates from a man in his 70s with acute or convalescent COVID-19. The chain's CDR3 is CASSLEATEAFF. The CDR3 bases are TGTGCCAGCAGTTTAGAAGCGACTGAAGCTTTCTTT.